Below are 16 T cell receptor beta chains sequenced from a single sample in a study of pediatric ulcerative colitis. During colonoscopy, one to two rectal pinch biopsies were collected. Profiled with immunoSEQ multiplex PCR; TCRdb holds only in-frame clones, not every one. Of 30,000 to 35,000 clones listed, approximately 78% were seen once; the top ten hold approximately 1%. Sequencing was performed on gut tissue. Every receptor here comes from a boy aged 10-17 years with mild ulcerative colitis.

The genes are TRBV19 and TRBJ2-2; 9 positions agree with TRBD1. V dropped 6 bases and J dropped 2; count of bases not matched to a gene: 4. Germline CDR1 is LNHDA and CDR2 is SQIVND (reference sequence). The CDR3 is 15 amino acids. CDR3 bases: TGTGCCAGTAGGACGGGACAGGGTAACACCGGGGAGCTGTTTTTT. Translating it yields CASRTGQGNTGELFF.

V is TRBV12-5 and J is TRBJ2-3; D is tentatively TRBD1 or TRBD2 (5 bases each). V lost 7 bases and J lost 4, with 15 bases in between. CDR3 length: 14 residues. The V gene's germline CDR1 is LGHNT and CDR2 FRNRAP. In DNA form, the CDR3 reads TGTGCTAGTGAGGGTTATAGGGGAGCAGATACGCAGTATTTT. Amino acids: CASEGYRGADTQYF.

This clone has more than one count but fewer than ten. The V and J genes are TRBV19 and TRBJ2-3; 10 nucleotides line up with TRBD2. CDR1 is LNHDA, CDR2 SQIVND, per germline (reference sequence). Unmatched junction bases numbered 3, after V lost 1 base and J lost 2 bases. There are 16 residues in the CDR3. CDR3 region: CASSIVGTSDTDTQYF. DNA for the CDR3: TGTGCCAGTAGTATAGTTGGGACTAGCGACACAGATACGCAGTATTTT.

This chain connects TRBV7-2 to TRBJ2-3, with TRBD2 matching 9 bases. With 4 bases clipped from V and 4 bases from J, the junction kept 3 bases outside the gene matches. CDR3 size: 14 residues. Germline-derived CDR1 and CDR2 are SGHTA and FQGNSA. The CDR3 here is CASSWRGGPDTQYF. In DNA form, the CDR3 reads TGTGCCAGCAGCTGGCGGGGGGGCCCAGATACGCAGTATTTT. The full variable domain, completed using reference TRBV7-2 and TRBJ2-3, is GAGVSQSPSNKVTEKGKDVELRCDPISGHTALYWYRQSLGQGLEFLIYFQGNSAPDKSGLPSDRFSAERTGGSVSTLTIQRTQQEDSAVYLCASSWRGGPDTQYFGPGTRLTVL.

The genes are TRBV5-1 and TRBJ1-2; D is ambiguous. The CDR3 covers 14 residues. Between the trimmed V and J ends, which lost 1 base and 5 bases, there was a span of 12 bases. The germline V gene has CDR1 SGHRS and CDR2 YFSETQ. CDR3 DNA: TGCGCCAGCAGCTTGAATCTTCAGATATATGGCTACACCTTC. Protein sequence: CASSLNLQIYGYTF. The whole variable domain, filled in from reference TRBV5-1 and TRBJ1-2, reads KAGVTQTPRYLIKTRGQQVTLSCSPISGHRSVSWYQQTPGQGLQFLFEYFSETQRNKGNFPGRFSGRQFSNSRSEMNVSTLELGDSALYLCASSLNLQIYGYTFGSGTRLTVV.

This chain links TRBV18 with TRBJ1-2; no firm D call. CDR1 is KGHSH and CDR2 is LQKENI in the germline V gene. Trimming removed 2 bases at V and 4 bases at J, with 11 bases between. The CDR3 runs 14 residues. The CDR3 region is CASSPERNGYGYTF. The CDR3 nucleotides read TGTGCCAGCTCACCAGAAAGGAACGGCTATGGCTACACCTTC.

The CDR3 is CASSLSLGGRSTGELFF. The CDR3 DNA reads TGTGCCAGCAGCCTCTCACTGGGGGGGCGCAGCACCGGGGAGCTGTTTTTT. The J gene is TRBJ2-2, the V gene TRBV5-4, with D possibly matching TRBD2 (7 bases). From germline, CDR1 is SGHNT and CDR2 YYREEE (reference sequence). The V end was cut by 4 bases, the J end by 4 bases, with 20 bases between. The CDR3 is 17 amino acids.

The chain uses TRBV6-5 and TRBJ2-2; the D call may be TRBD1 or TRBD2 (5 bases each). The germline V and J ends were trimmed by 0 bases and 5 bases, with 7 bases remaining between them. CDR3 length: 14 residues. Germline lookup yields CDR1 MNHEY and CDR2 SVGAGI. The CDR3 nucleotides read TGTGCCAGCAGTTACTCAGGGGAGACCGGGGAGCTGTTTTTT. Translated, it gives CASSYSGETGELFF.

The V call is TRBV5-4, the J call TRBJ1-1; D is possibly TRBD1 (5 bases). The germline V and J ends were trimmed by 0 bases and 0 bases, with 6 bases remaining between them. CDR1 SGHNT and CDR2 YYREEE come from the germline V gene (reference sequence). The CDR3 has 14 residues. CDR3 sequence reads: CASSLGQMNTEAFF. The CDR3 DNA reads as TGTGCCAGCAGCTTGGGACAGATGAACACTGAAGCTTTCTTT.

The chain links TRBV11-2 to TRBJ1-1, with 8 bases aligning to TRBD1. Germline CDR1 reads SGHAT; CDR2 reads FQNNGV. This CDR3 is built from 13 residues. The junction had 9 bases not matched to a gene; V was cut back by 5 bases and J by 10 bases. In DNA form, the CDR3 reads TGTGCCAGCAGCCCCGTGGTACAGGGGGGAGCTTTCTTT. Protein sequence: CASSPVVQGGAFF.

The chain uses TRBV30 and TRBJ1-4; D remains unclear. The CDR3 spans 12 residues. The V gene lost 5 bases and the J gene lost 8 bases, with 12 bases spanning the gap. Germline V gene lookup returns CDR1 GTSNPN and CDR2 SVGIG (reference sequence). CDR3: CAWDSPQEKLFF. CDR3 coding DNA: TGTGCCTGGGATTCCCCCCAGGAAAAACTGTTTTTT.

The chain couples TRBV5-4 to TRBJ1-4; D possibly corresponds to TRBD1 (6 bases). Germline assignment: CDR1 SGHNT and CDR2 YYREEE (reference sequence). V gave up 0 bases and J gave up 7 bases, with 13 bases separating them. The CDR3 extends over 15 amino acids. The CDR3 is CASSLARGETEKLFF. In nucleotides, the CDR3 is TGTGCCAGCAGCTTGGCGAGGGGGGAAACTGAAAAACTGTTTTTT.

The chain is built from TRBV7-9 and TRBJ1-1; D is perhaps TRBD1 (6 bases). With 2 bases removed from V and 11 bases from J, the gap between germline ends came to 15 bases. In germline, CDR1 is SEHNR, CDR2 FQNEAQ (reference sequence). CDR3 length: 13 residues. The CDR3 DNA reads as TGTGCCAGCAGCTTACTCGGCAGGGGAGAGGCTTTCTTT. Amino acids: CASSLLGRGEAFF.

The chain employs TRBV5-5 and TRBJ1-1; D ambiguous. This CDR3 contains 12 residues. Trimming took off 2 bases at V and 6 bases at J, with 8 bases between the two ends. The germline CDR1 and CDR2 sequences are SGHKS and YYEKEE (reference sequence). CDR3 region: CASSFRWAEAFF. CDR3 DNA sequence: TGTGCCAGCAGCTTTAGGTGGGCTGAAGCTTTCTTT.

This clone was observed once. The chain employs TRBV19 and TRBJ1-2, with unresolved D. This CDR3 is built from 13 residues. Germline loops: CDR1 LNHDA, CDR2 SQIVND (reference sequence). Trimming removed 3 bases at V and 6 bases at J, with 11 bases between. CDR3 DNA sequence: TGTGCCAGTAGTATTACGGAAGGCGATGGCTACACCTTC. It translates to CASSITEGDGYTF.

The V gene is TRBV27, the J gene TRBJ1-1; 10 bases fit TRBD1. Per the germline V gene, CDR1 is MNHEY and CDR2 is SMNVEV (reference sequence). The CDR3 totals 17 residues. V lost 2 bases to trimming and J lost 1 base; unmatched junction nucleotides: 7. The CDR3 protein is CASSLRFGTGANTEAFF. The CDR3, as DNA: TGTGCCAGCAGTTTAAGGTTCGGGACAGGGGCGAACACTGAAGCTTTCTTT.